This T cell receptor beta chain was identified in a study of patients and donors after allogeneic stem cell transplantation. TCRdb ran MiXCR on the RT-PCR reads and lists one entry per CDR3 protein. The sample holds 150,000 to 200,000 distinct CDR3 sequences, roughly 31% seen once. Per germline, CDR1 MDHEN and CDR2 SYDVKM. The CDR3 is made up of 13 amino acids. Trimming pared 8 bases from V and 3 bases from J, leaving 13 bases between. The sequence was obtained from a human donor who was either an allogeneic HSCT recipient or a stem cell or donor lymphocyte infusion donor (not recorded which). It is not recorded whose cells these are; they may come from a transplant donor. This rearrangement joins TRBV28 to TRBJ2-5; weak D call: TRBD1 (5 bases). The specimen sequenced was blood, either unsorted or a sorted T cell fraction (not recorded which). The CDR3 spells CASVLGAEETQYF. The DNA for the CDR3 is TGTGCCAGCGTCTTAGGGGCCGAAGAGACCCAGTACTTC.